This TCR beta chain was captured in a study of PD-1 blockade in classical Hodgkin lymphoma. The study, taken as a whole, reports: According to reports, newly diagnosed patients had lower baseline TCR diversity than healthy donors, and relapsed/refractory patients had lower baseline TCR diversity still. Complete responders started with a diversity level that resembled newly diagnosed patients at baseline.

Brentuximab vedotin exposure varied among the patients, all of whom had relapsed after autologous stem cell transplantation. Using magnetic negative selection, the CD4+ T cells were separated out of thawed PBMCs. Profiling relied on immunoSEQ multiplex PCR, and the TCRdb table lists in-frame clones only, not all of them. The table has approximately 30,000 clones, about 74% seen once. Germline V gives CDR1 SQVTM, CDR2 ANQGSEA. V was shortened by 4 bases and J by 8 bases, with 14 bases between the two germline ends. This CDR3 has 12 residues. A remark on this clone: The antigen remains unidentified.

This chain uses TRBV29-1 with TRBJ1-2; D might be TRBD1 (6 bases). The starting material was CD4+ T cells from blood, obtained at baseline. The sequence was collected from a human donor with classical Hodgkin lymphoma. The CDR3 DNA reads TGCAGCGTTGTGTTAGGGGGGGACGGCTACACCTTC. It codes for CSVVLGGDGYTF. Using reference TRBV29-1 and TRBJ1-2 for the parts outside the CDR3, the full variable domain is SAVISQKPSRDICQRGTSLTIQCQVDSQVTMMFWYRQQPGQSLTLIATANQGSEATYESGFVIDKFPISRPNLTFSTLTVSNMSPEDSSIYLCSVVLGGDGYTFGSGTRLTVV.